One and the same sample provided the 7 T cell receptor beta chains below, sequenced in a study of shared clonotypes between healthy human individuals. Assay used: immunoSEQ multiplex PCR; TCRdb lists only in-frame clones, some missing. Of roughly 1,600,000 clones detected, around 98.5% appear once; the ten largest clones hold under 0.45%. Sequences were obtained from naive CD4+ T cells sorted from blood. Subset denoted: CD45RA+ positively selected. The source is a man aged 30 to 39 in good health.

The chain links TRBV29-1 to TRBJ2-5; 7 bases agree with TRBD1. The CDR3 is made up of 14 amino acids. Germline V gene data show CDR1 as SQVTM and CDR2 as ANQGSEA. Losses at the gene ends were 6 bases for V and 5 bases for J; bases not matched to a gene: 12. The DNA for the CDR3 is TGCAGCGTCGACCCGACAGGGCGTAGGGAGACCCAGTACTTC. Translated: CSVDPTGRRETQYF.

This chain links TRBV11-2 with TRBJ1-1; D perhaps matches TRBD1 (6 bases). V lost 3 bases to trimming and J lost 8 bases, with 10 bases between them. Germline V gene lookup returns CDR1 SGHAT and CDR2 FQNNGV. The CDR3 length is 12 residues. CDR3: CASSFPGVEAFF. The CDR3 DNA sequence: TGTGCCAGCAGCTTCCCAGGGGTAGAAGCTTTCTTT.

The rearrangement links TRBV2 to TRBJ1-3, with D uncertain. The CDR3 length is 13 residues. V was pared by 4 bases and J by 5 bases, with 9 bases between. Germline lookup yields CDR1 SNHLY and CDR2 FYNNEI. In DNA form, the CDR3 reads TGTGCCAGCAGTGCAGAAAATCGAAACACCATATATTTT. This translates into CASSAENRNTIYF.

Concerning this clone: This could be a read error, since a much larger clone is one nucleotide away. The DNA of the CDR3 is TGTGCCAGCAGCTTAAGGGGACAGGGGGCCGCATATAGCAATCAGCCCCAGCATTTT. This encodes CASSLRGQGAAYSNQPQHF. The V gene is TRBV5-6, the J gene TRBJ1-5; 12 positions match TRBD1. Trimming cost V 2 bases and J 0 bases; bases outside gene matches: 9. The CDR3 spans 19 residues. CDR1 and CDR2 (germline): SGHDT, YYEEEE.

As to this clone: Within the sample, other DNA sequences also encode this same CDR3. The CDR3 reads CASSFGLAGEQYF. The CDR3 nucleotides read TGTGCCAGCAGTTTCGGACTAGCGGGCGAGCAGTACTTC. V gene TRBV6-5 combines with J gene TRBJ2-7; 11 nucleotides align to TRBD2. Germline-derived CDR1 and CDR2 are MNHEY and SVGAGI. V trimming: 4 bases; J trimming: 6 bases; junction bases outside the gene matches: 2. This CDR3 has 13 residues.

The chain carries TRBV5-1 and TRBJ2-2; 7 positions match TRBD1. This CDR3 has 17 residues. Per the germline V gene, CDR1 is SGHRS and CDR2 is YFSETQ. Trimming removed 5 bases from V and 0 bases from J; junction bases left unmatched: 10. DNA of the CDR3: TGCGCCAGCAGTTTGACAAGGGGGCTAGCGAACACCGGGGAGCTGTTTTTT. Its translation is CASSLTRGLANTGELFF. Combining the CDR3 with reference TRBV5-1 and TRBJ2-2 gives the whole variable domain KAGVTQTPRYLIKTRGQQVTLSCSPISGHRSVSWYQQTPGQGLQFLFEYFSETQRNKGNFPGRFSGRQFSNSRSEMNVSTLELGDSALYLCASSLTRGLANTGELFFGEGSRLTVL.

This sequence joins TRBV2 and TRBJ2-7; D may be TRBD1 (5 bases). The germline gives CDR1 SNHLY, CDR2 FYNNEI. V lost 6 bases to trimming and J lost 3 bases, with 9 bases between them. This CDR3 has 12 amino acids. The CDR3 DNA sequence: TGTGCCAGCAGACAGGCCATCTACGAGCAGTACTTC. It codes for CASRQAIYEQYF. Complete variable domain (other parts from reference TRBV2 and TRBJ2-7): EPEVTQTPSHQVTQMGQEVILRCVPISNHLYFYWYRQILGQKVEFLVSFYNNEISEKSEIFDDQFSVERPDGSNFTLKIRSTKLEDSAMYFCASRQAIYEQYFGPGTRLTVT.